The source of this T cell receptor (beta chain) is a study of blood T cell repertoires in COVID-19 (TCRdb year 2020). For the wider study: Samples from collaborators originated in the United States, Italy and Spain and spanned both the acute and convalescent phases of COVID-19. HLA class I and class II types, where available, came from metadata supplied by the sample provider rather than from assay-based typing. The prospective study material was composed of cDNA or gDNA derived from T cells, B-cell-depleted T cells, or PBMCs. The samples were drawn from the first 160 participants of the ongoing ImmuneRACE study and from over 950 subjects provided by 6 global collaborators. Deeply sampled blood TCRbeta repertoires from subjects exposed to, actively infected with, or recovered from COVID-19 were included in the dataset. The repertoires were made available in a free public database intended to serve as a resource for research on the immune response to SARS-CoV-2. Sample metadata almost always included a de-identified subject ID, COVID-19 status, age in years and sex.

Worth noting for this clone: This receptor's antigen is unknown. The junction shows a germline mismatch at one end, possibly a read error.

What the work shows at the level of the full study, not this receptor alone: Clinical and demographic metadata were provided uncurated, with the amount varying by source and participant.

CDR1 is given as SGDLS and CDR2 as YYNGEE, both from the germline V gene. Its CDR3 holds 12 amino acids, cysteine through phenylalanine. Here the CDR3 DNA is all that survives: 36 bases in frame from base 1. Whole blood was collected in K2EDTA tubes by collaborating institutions according to the institutions' own protocols. Collaborator samples were shipped for TCRbeta analysis as frozen whole blood, isolated PBMCs, or DNA extracted from either sample type. TCRbeta CDR3 regions were amplified from genomic DNA using the immunoSEQ Assay, a bias-controlled multiplex PCR. The authors' pipeline ran thus. Within the assay, amplification of reference gene primers was used to estimate how many nucleated cells each sample contained. To quantify the absolute abundance of each unique TCRbeta CDR3 rearrangement, sequence reads were collapsed and filtered. For each sample, productive Simpson clonality was calculated as the square root of Simpson's diversity index across productive rearrangements. In TCRdb, the immuneACCESS table is reduced to in-frame sequences with V and J assigned. These tables do not hold every clone; where another copy was compared, an unresolved V gene accounts for under half, and the others remain unexplained. V and J calls and clone size are those listed in that table; D and trimming were worked out from the DNA. In this sample the table shows about 210,000 clones, about 90% of which occur a single time. Around 1.2% of the sample belongs to the ten largest clones.

This receptor chain uses TRBV9 and TRBJ1-2, with TRBD1 perhaps the D gene, on 5 matching bases. This receptor was obtained from a man aged 25-45 years with acute or convalescent COVID-19. Source material: peripheral blood. The encoded CDR3 is CASSGLDIPFSF. The base sequence is TGTGCCAGCAGCGGATTGGACATACCGTTTTCCTTC.